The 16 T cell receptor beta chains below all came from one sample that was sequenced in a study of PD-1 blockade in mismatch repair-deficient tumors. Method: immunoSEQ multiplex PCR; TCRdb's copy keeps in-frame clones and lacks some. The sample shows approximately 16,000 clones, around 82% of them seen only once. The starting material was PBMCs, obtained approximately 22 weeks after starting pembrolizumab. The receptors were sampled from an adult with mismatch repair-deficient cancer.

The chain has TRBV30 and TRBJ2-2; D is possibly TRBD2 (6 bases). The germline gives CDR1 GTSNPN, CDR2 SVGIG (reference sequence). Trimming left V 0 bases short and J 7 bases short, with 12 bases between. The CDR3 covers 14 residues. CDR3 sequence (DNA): TGTGCCTGGAGTGTACGGAGGGCCGGCGGGGAGCTGTTTTTT. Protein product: CAWSVRRAGGELFF.

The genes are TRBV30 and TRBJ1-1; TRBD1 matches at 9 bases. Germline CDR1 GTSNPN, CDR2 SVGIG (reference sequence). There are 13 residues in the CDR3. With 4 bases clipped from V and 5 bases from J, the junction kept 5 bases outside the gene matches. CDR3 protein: CAWTVDRGTEAFF. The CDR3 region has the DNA TGTGCCTGGACGGTCGACAGGGGGACTGAAGCTTTCTTT.

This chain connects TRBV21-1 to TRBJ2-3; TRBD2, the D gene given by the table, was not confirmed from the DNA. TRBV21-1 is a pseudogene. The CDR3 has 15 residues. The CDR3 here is CASSRRGESTDTQYF. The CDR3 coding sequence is TGTGCCAGCAGCAGGAGGGGCGAAAGCACAGATACGCAGTATTTT.

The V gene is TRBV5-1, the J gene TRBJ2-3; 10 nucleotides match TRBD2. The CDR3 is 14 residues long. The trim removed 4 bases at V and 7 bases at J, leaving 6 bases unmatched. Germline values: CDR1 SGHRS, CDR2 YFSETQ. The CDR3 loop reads CASSLWTSGNTQYF. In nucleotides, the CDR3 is TGCGCCAGCAGCCTGTGGACTAGCGGCAATACGCAGTATTTT.

The DNA for the CDR3 is TGTGCCAGCAGTGACAGGGAAACCTACAATGAGCAGTTCTTC. It specifies CASSDRETYNEQFF. This sequence joins TRBV2 and TRBJ2-1, with TRBD1 as a possible D gene (5 bases). The V gene's germline CDR1 is SNHLY and CDR2 FYNNEI. This CDR3 is built from 14 residues. The V end was cut by 3 bases, the J end by 2 bases, with 8 bases between.

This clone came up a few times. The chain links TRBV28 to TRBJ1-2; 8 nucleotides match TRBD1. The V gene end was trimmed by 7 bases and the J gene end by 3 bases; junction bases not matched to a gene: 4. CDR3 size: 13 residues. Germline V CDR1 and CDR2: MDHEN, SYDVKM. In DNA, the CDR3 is TGTGCCAGCAACCCGGGACAGGACTATGGCTACACCTTC. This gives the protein CASNPGQDYGYTF.

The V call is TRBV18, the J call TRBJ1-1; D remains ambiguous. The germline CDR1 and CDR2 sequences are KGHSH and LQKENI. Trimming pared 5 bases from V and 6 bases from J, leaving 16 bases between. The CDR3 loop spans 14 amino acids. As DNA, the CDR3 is TGTGCCAGCTCATCGGAACGGGTCCATTCTGAAGCTTTCTTT. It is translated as CASSSERVHSEAFF.

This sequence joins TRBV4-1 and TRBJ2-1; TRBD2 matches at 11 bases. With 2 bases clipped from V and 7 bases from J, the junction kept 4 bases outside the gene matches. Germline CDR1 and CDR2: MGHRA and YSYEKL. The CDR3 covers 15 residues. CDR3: CASSQILAGVNEQFF. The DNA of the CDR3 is TGCGCCAGCAGCCAAATACTAGCGGGAGTGAATGAGCAGTTCTTC.

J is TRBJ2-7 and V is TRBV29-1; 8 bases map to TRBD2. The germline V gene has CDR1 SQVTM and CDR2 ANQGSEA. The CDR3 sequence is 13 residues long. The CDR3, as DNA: TGCACCAGGAGGACTAGCTGCCCCTACGAGCAGTACTTC. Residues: CTRRTSCPYEQYF.

Here the CDR3 DNA reads TGCGCCAGCAGCTTGTCCGGCCAGGGGGCAAGTGGCTACACCTTC. It translates to CASSLSGQGASGYTF. V and J are TRBV5-1 and TRBJ1-2; 8 nucleotides align to TRBD1. The V segment lost 1 base and the J segment 7 bases; nucleotides outside the gene matches: 9. The CDR3 has 15 residues. Germline V CDR1 and CDR2: SGHRS, YFSETQ.

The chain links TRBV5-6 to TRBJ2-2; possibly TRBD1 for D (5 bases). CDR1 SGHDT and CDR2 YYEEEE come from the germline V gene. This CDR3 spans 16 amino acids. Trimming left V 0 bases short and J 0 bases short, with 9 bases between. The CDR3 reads CASSLGGRANTGELFF. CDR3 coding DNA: TGTGCCAGCAGCTTGGGGGGCAGGGCGAACACCGGGGAGCTGTTTTTT.

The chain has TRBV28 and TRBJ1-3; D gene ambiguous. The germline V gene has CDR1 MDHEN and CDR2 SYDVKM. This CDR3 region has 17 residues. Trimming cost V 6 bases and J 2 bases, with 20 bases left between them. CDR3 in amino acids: CASRGGGPQRAGNTIYF. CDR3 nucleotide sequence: TGTGCCAGCAGGGGTGGAGGCCCTCAGAGGGCTGGAAACACCATATATTTT. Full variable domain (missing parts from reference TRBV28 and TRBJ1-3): DVKVTQSSRYLVKRTGEKVFLECVQDMDHENMFWYRQDPGLGLRLIYFSYDVKMKEKGDIPEGYSVSREKKERFSLILESASTNQTSMYLCASRGGGPQRAGNTIYFGEGSWLTVV.

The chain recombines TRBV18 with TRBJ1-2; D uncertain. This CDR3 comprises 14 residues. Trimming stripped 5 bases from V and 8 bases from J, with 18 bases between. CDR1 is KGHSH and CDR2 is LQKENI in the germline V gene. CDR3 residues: CASSADLTSGGYTF. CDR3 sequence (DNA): TGTGCCAGCTCAGCTGACCTGACGTCCGGGGGCTACACCTTC.

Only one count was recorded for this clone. The DNA for the CDR3 is TGCAGCGTCCCGGGACTAGGAGTATACAATGAGCAGTTCTTC. Its protein is CSVPGLGVYNEQFF. The gene calls are TRBV29-1 and TRBJ2-1; 8 nucleotides line up with TRBD2. Germline V gene data show CDR1 as SQVTM and CDR2 as ANQGSEA. The CDR3 is 14 amino acids. The ends lost 6 bases at V and 4 bases at J; junction bases unmatched: 8.

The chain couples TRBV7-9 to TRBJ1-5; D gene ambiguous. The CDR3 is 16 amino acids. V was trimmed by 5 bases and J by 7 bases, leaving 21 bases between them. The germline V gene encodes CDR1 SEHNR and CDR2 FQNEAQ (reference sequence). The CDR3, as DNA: TGTGCCAGCAGCCCCCTGTCGACTCCGGCGGGGCAGCCCCAGCATTTT. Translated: CASSPLSTPAGQPQHF. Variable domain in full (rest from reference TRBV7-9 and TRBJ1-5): DTGVSQNPRHKITKRGQNVTFRCDPISEHNRLYWYRQTLGQGPEFLTYFQNEAQLEKSRLLSDRFSAERPKGSFSTLEIQRTEQGDSAMYLCASSPLSTPAGQPQHFGDGTRLSIL.

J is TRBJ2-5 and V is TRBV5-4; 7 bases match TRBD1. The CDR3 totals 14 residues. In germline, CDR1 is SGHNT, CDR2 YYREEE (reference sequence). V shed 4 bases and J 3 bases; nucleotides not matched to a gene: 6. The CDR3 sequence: CASSTGQEKETQYF. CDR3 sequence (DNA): TGTGCCAGCAGCACCGGACAGGAGAAAGAGACCCAGTACTTC.